The 3 T cell receptor beta chains below all came from one sample that was sequenced in a study of T cell responses to AZD1222 COVID-19 vaccine. The table came from immunoSEQ multiplex PCR; TCRdb's copy has only in-frame clones and leaves some out. The sample has about 120,000 clones, approximately 90% seen once. The sample in question was peripheral blood, obtained on day 0 of AZD1222 vaccination. These receptors originate from an adult in good health.

CDR3 bases: TGCGCCAGCAGCTTGGCGACATCGGCCGGGGCCAACGTCCTGACTTTC. Residues: CASSLATSAGANVLTF. The V call is TRBV5-1, the J call TRBJ2-6; no definite D call. V shed 0 bases and J shed 4 bases, with 11 bases lying between them. From germline, CDR1 is SGHRS and CDR2 YFSETQ. The CDR3 length is 16 residues.

The chain has TRBV19 and TRBJ1-6, with D possibly matching TRBD1 (5 bases). The length of the CDR3 is 14 residues. The germline gives CDR1 LNHDA, CDR2 SQIVND (reference sequence). V dropped 3 bases and J dropped 10 bases, with 13 bases sitting between them. CDR3 amino acids: CASSMGREGSPLHF. CDR3 DNA sequence: TGTGCCAGTAGTATGGGCAGGGAAGGATCACCCCTCCACTTT.

The chain couples TRBV5-1 to TRBJ2-7; 9 nucleotides agree with TRBD2. J gave up 4 bases and V 3 bases, and 8 bases lay outside the gene matches. This CDR3 is 15 amino acids long. CDR1 is SGHRS and CDR2 is YFSETQ in the germline V gene. CDR3 amino acids: CASSSAGGLGYEQYF. CDR3 DNA sequence: TGCGCCAGCAGCTCCGCGGGGGGGCTAGGGTACGAGCAGTACTTC.